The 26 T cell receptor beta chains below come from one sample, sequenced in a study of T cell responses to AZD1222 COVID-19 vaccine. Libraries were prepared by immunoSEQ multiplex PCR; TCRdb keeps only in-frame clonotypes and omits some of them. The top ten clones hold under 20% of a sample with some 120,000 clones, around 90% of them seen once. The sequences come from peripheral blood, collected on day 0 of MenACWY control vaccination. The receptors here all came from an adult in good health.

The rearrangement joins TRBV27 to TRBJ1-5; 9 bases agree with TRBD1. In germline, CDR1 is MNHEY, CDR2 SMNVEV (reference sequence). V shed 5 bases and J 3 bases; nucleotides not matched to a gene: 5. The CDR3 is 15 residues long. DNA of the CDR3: TGTGCCAGCAGTCAAGGACAGGGGATCAATCAGCCCCAGCATTTT. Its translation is CASSQGQGINQPQHF.

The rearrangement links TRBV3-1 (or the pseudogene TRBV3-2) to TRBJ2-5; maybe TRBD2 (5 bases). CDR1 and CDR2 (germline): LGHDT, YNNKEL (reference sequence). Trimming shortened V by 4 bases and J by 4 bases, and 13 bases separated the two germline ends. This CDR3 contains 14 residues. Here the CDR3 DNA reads TGTGCCAGCAGCCCGAGAGGGCTCTCAGAGACCCAGTACTTC. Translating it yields CASSPRGLSETQYF.

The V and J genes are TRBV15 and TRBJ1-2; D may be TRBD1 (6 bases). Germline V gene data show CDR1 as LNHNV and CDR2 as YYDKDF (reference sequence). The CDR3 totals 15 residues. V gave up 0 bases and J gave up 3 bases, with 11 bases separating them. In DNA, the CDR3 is TGTGCCACCAGCAGAGACGACAGGTCGGACTATGGCTACACCTTC. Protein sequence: CATSRDDRSDYGYTF.

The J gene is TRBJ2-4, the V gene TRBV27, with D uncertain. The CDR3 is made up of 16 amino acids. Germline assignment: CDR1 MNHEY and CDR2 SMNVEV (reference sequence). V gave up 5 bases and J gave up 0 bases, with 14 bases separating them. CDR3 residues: CASSPTQLKAKNIQYF. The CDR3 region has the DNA TGTGCCAGCAGTCCAACACAACTTAAAGCCAAAAACATTCAGTACTTC.

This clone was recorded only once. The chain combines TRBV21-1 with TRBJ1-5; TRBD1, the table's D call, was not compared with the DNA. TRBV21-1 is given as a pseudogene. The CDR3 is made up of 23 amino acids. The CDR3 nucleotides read TGTGCCAGCAGCAAAGTAAGGGGGCGGGTCAAAAAAGGGTGGAATTATAGCAATCAGCCCCAGCATTTT. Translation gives CASSKVRGRVKKGWNYSNQPQHF.

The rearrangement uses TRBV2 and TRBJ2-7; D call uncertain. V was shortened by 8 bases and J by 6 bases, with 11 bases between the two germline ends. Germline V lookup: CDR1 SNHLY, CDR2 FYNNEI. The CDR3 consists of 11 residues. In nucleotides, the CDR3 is TGTGCCAGCCGTACCCTCCGCGAGCAGTACTTC. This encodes CASRTLREQYF.

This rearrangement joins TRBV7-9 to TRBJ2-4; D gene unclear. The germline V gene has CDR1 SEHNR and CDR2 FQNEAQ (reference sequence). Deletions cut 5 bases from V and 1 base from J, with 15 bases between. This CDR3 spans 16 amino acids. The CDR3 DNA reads TGTGCCAGCAGCCCCAAAAGACGCTTGGCCAAAAACATTCAGTACTTC. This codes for CASSPKRRLAKNIQYF.

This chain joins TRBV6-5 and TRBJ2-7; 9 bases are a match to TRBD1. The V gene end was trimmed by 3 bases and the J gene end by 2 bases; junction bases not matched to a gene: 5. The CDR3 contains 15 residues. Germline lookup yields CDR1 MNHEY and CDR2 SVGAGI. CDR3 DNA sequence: TGTGCCAGCAGTTATAGGACAGGGGAGACCTACGAGCAGTACTTC. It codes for CASSYRTGETYEQYF.

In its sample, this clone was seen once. The CDR3 is CASSHRDRGTDTQYF. The CDR3 DNA reads as TGTGCCAGCTCCCATCGGGACAGGGGAACAGATACGCAGTATTTT. The chain joins TRBV18 to TRBJ2-3, with 10 bases matching TRBD1. Trimming cost V 6 bases and J 3 bases; bases outside gene matches: 6. Germline assignment: CDR1 KGHSH and CDR2 LQKENI. CDR3 length: 15 residues.

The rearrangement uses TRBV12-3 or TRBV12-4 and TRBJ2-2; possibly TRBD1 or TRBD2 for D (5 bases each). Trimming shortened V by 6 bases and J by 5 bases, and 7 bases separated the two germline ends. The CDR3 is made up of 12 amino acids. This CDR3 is CASRRGTGELFF. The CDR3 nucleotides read TGTGCCAGCAGGAGGGGAACCGGGGAGCTGTTTTTT.

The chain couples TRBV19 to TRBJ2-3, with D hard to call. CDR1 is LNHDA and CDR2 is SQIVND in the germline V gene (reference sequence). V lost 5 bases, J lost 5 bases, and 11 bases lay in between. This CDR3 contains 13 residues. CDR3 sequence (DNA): TGTGCCAGTAGTCTAAGACTTCAAGATACGCAGTATTTT. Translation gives CASSLRLQDTQYF. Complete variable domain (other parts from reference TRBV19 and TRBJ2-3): DGGITQSPKYLFRKEGQNVTLSCEQNLNHDAMYWYRQDPGQGLRLIYYSQIVNDFQKGDIAEGYSVSREKKESFPLTVTSAQKNPTAFYLCASSLRLQDTQYFGPGTRLTVL.

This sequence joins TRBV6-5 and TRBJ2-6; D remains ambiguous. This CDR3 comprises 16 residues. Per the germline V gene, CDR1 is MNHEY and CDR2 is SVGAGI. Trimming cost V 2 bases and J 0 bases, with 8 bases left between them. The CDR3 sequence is CASSYQASSGANVLTF. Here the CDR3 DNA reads TGTGCCAGCAGTTACCAGGCCAGCTCTGGGGCCAACGTCCTGACTTTC.

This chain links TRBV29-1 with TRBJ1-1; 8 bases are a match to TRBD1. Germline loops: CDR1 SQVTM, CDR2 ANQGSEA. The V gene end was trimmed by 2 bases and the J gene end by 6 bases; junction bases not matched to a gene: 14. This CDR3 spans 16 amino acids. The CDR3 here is CSVEIEGQGARAEAFF. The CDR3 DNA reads TGCAGCGTTGAAATCGAAGGGCAGGGGGCACGGGCTGAAGCTTTCTTT.

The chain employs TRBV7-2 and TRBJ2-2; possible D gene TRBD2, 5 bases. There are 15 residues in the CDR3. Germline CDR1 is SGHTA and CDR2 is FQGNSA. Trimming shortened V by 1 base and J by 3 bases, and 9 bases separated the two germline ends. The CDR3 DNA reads TGTGCCAGCAGCTTAGTCGGGATTTACACCGGGGAGCTGTTTTTT. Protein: CASSLVGIYTGELFF.

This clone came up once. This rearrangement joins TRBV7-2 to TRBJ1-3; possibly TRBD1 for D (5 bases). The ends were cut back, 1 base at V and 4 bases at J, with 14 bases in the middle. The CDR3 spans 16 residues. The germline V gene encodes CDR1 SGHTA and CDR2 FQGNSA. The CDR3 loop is CASSLVPRVKGNTIYF. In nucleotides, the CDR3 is TGTGCCAGCAGCTTAGTCCCCAGGGTGAAAGGAAACACCATATATTTT.

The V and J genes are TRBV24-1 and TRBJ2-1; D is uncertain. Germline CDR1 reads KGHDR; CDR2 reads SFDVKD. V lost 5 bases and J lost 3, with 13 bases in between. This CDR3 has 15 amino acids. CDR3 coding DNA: TGTGCCACCAGTGCCCGCGGTACCTACTACAATGAGCAGTTCTTC. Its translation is CATSARGTYYNEQFF.

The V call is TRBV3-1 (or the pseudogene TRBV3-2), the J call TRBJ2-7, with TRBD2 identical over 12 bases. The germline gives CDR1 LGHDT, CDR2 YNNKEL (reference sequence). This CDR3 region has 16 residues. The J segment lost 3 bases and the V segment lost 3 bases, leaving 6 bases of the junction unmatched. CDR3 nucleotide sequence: TGTGCCAGCAGCCACCCCGGGACTAGCGGGTTCTACGAGCAGTACTTC. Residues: CASSHPGTSGFYEQYF.

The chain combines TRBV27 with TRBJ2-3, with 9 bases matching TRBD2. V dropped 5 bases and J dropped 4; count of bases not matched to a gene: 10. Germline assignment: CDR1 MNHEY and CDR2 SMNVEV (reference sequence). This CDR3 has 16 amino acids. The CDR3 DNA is TGTGCCAGCAGTGTCCTTAGCGGGAGTCTTGCAGATACGCAGTATTTT. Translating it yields CASSVLSGSLADTQYF.

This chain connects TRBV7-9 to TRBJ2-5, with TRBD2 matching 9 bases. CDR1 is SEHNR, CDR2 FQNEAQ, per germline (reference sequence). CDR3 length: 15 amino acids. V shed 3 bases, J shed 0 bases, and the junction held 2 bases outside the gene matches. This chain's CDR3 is CASSFIAGDQETQYF. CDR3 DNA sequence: TGTGCCAGCAGCTTCATAGCGGGGGACCAAGAGACCCAGTACTTC.

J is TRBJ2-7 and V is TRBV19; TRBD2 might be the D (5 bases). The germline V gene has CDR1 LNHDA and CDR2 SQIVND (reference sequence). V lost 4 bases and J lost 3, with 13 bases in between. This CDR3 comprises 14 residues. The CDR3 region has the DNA TGTGCCAGTAGTACATCCGCGGACTTCTACGAGCAGTACTTC. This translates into CASSTSADFYEQYF.

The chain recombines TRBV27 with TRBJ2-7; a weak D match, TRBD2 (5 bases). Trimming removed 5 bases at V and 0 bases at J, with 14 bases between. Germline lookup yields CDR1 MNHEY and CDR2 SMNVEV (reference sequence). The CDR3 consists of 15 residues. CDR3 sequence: CASSIKRASSYEQYF. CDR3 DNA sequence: TGTGCCAGCAGTATCAAGAGGGCCAGCTCCTACGAGCAGTACTTC.

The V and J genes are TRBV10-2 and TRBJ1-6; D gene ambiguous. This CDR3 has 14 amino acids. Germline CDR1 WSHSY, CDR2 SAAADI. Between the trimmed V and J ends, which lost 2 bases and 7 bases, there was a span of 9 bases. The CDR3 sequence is CASSEGAQNSPLHF. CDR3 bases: TGCGCCAGCAGTGAGGGCGCTCAGAATTCACCCCTCCACTTT.

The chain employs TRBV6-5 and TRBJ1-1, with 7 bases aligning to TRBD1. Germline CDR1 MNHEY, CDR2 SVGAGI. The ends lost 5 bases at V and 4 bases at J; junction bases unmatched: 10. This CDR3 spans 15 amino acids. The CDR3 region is CASSIWEGAGTEAFF. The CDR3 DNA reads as TGTGCCAGCAGTATTTGGGAGGGGGCAGGCACTGAAGCTTTCTTT.

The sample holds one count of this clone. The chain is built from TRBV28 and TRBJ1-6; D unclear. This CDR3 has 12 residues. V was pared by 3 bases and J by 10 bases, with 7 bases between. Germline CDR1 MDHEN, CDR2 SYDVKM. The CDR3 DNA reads TGTGCCAGCAGTTTGTTAGGATCACCCCTCCACTTT. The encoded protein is CASSLLGSPLHF.

For the CDR3, the DNA is TGCGCCAGCAGCCCTACAACTAGCGGCCGTTCCTACGAGCAGTACTTC. Its protein product is CASSPTTSGRSYEQYF. This chain joins TRBV5-1 and TRBJ2-7; 8 positions agree with TRBD2. The length of the CDR3 is 16 residues. Germline V gene data show CDR1 as SGHRS and CDR2 as YFSETQ. Trimming at V came to 4 bases and at J to 1 base, leaving 10 bases not matched to a gene.

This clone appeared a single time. The CDR3 reads CAWSSLLAGELFF. In DNA, the CDR3 is TGTGCCTGGAGTTCCTTATTAGCCGGGGAGCTGTTTTTT. This chain links TRBV30 with TRBJ2-2; D not resolved. This CDR3 contains 13 residues. Germline V CDR1 and CDR2: GTSNPN, SVGIG (reference sequence). V was shortened by 2 bases and J by 6 bases, with 10 bases between the two germline ends.